This T cell receptor (beta chain) came from a study of T cells in Graves' hyperthyroidism and ophthalmopathy. This clonotype came up many times. Its antigen is still unknown. Notes on the study in general: The model identified upcoming ophthalmopathy a median about six months ahead of onset.

RNA transcripts gave rise to amplified TCR beta CDR3 regions. Carried out on the TCR CDR3, a first-round RT-PCR used the HTBI primer set. Each CDR3 protein is one row after TCRdb ran MiXCR on the multiplex PCR reads. The sample has around 380,000 distinct CDR3 sequences; approximately 12% are singletons. J lost 7 bases, V lost 0 bases, and 2 bases had no gene match. The V gene's germline CDR1 is SNHLY and CDR2 FYNNEI. The CDR3 consists of 13 residues. The chain employs TRBV2 and TRBJ1-2; 7 bases are shared with TRBD1. The sample was blood. The clonotype originates from a man aged 25 to 45 with Graves' hyperthyroidism that later progressed to Graves' ophthalmopathy. The CDR3 sequence: CASSEAHRGGYTF. In DNA form, the CDR3 reads TGTGCCAGCAGTGAAGCCCACAGGGGTGGCTACACCTTC.